Included here is one T cell receptor beta chain sequence, with context. Its antigen remains unidentified. CDR3 length: 16 residues. J gave up 4 bases and V 2 bases, and 5 bases lay outside the gene matches. Looked up from germline, CDR1 is MNHEY and CDR2 is SVGAGI. The data derive from a study of immune evolution from preneoplasia to lung adenocarcinoma. Study overall: HLA loss of heterozygosity: 6% to 7.5% AIS, about 15% MIA, 30% to 35% ADC, none AAH. Whole-study findings and limits: Top clone frequencies peaked in normal lung, apparently declining through invasive adenocarcinoma. Later-stage lesions seemingly showed higher T cell density and diversity than normal lung.

Sequencing used immunoSEQ multiplex PCR; TCRdb keeps in-frame clones, though not all of them. Altogether 8,000 to 8,500 clones are present, roughly 83% being singletons, with the ten largest covering roughly 2.3%. The chain recombines TRBV6-5 with TRBJ2-2; 9 bases match TRBD2. The TCR comes from a person between 50 and 70 years old with lung adenocarcinoma. The material sequenced was FFPE invasive lung adenocarcinoma tissue. CDR3 nucleotides: TGTGCCAGCAGTTACGATAGCGGGAGCGGCACCGGGGAGCTGTTTTTT. Translated, it gives CASSYDSGSGTGELFF.